The sequence of this T cell receptor (beta chain) was determined in a study of type 1 regulatory T cells. For the study at large: This in vitro CD4 product, T-allo10, is enriched for Tr1 cells and alloantigen-specific. The study, taken as a whole, reports: Type 1 regulatory T cells had a more restricted TCR repertoire than non-type 1 regulatory T cells.

Points on this clonotype: Its antigen is as yet unknown.

Deletions cut 1 base from V and 12 bases from J, with 19 bases between. CDR1 and CDR2 (germline): MNHNY, SVGAGI (reference sequence). The CDR3 is 15 residues long. TCRdb reprocessed the reads via MiXCR and lists one record per CDR3 protein. The sample carries just under 65,000 distinct CDR3 sequences, around 49% recorded once. This chain connects TRBV6-6 to TRBJ2-1; a weak D match, TRBD1 (6 bases). Sequenced sample: cultured non-Tr1 T cells, either the whole culture or a sorted T cell fraction (not recorded which). This sequence originates from a human donor in good health. CDR3 nucleotides: TGTGCCAGCAGTTACTGGGCAGGGGATCATGTGCGGCAGTTCTTC. Its translation: CASSYWAGDHVRQFF.